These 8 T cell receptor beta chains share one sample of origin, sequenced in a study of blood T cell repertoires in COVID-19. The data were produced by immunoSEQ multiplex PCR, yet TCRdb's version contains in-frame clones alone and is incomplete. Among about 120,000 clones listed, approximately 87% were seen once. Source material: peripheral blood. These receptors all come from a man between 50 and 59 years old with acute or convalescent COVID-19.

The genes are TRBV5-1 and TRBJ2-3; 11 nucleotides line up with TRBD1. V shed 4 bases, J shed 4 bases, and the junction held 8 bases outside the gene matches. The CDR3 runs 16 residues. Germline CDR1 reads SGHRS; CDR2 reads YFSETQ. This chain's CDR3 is CASSTRTGGGPDTQYF. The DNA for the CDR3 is TGCGCCAGCAGCACCCGGACAGGGGGCGGCCCAGATACGCAGTATTTT.

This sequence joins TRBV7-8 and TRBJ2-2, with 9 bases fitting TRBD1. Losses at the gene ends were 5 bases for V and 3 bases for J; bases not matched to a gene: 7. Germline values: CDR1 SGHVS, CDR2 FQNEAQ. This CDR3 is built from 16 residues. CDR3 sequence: CASSDWTGAYTGELFF. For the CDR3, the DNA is TGTGCCAGCAGCGACTGGACAGGGGCTTACACCGGGGAGCTGTTTTTT.

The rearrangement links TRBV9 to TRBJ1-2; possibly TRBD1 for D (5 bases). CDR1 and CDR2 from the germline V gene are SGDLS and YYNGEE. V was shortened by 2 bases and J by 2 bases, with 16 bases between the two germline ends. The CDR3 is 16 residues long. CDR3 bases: TGTGCCAGCAGCGTCTCGGCCCAGACAGCAAACTATGGCTACACCTTC. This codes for CASSVSAQTANYGYTF.

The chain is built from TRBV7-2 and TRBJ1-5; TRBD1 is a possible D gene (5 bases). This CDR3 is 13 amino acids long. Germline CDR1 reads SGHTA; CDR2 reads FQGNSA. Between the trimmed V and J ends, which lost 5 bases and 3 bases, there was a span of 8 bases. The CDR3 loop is CASSDRNNQPQHF. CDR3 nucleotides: TGTGCCAGCAGCGACAGAAACAATCAGCCCCAGCATTTT.

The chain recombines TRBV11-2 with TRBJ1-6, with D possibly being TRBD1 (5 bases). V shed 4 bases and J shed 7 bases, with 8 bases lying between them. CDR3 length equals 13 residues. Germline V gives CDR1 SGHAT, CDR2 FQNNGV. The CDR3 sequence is CASSSQGNSPLHF. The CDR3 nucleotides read TGTGCCAGCAGCTCGCAGGGAAATTCACCCCTCCACTTT.

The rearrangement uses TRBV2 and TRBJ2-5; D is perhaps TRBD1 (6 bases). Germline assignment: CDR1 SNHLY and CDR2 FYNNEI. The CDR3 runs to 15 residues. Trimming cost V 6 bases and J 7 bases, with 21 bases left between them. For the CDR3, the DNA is TGTGCCAGCAGCGTGACCAGGGGACCCGAGGGGACCCAGTACTTC. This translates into CASSVTRGPEGTQYF.

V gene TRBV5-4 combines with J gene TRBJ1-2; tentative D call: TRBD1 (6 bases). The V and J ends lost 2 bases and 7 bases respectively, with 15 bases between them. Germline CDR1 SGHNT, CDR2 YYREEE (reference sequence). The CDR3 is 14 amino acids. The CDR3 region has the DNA TGTGCCAGCAGCTTCTCAGGGGCGTTCGGTGGCTACACCTTC. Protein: CASSFSGAFGGYTF. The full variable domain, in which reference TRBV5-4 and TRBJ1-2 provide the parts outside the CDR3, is ETGVTQSPTHLIKTRGQQVTLRCSSQSGHNTVSWYQQALGQGPQFIFQYYREEENGRGNFPPRFSGLQFPNYSSELNVNALELDDSALYLCASSFSGAFGGYTFGSGTRLTVV.

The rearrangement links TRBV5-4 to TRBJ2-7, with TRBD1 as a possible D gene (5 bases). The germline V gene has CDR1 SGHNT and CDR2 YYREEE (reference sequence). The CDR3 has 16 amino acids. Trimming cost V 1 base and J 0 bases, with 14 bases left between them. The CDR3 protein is CASSLSSGRASYEQYF. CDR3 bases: TGTGCCAGCAGCTTGTCCAGTGGCAGGGCCTCCTACGAGCAGTACTTC.